In its sample, the clone carrying this T cell receptor (beta chain) was seen a few times. This sample was included in a study of response to subunit inactivated influenza vaccine. The CDR3 runs 19 residues. V dropped 2 bases and J dropped 0; count of bases not matched to a gene: 16. Per the germline V gene, CDR1 is PRHDT and CDR2 is FYEKMQ (reference sequence). TCRdb re-called the RT-PCR reads with MiXCR, one entry per CDR3 protein. The profile shows fewer than 750,000 distinct CDR3 sequences, about 14% of them singletons. The sample was PBMCs from blood, taken about 12 days after vaccination. The genes are TRBV13 and TRBJ2-7, with 7 bases lining up with TRBD2. This clonotype was sampled from a man in his forties or fifties who received an inactivated influenza vaccine. The CDR3 sequence is CASSLLKGDPSGNSYEQYF. The CDR3 nucleotides are TGTGCCAGCAGCTTATTAAAGGGCGATCCTAGCGGAAACTCCTACGAGCAGTACTTC.